Sequencing of this T cell receptor (beta chain) was carried out in a study of identical twins. Broader study findings: Models came in too low on out-of-frame TCR alpha sharing in monozygotic twins. Researchers reported weaker excess twin sharing in beta out-of-frame sequences.

Germline CDR1 is MGHRA and CDR2 is YSYEKL. This CDR3 spans 17 amino acids. TCRdb re-derived calls from the 5' RACE reads in MiXCR, one entry per CDR3 protein. Among about 240,000 distinct CDR3 sequences listed, 12% were seen once. A remark on this clonotype: What it binds is unknown. An end of the junction does not agree with germline; a read error may underlie this.

The data were also submitted as part of a second study, on yellow fever vaccine responses in identical twins. From that report: Reportedly, twins' vaccine T cell responses looked partly convergent and partly personalized.

The sample was memory (CD45RO+) T cells sorted from blood. V is TRBV4-1 and J is TRBJ2-1; 15 bases align to TRBD2. This TCR came from a young woman in good health. The CDR3 loop is CASSLGLAGGGGNKQFF. The CDR3 DNA follows: TGCGCCAGCAGCCTGGGACTAGCGGGAGGAGGGGGCAATAAGCAGTTCTTC.